This T cell receptor beta chain was captured by sequencing in a study of CD8 T cells in Susac syndrome. RNA, at about 0.45 to 1 ug, was reverse transcribed with random hexamers. TCRdb re-derived calls from the immunoSEQ multiplex PCR reads in MiXCR, one entry per CDR3 protein. The sample holds approximately 130,000 distinct CDR3 sequences, more than 75% seen once. Trimming removed 0 bases from V and 7 bases from J, with 16 bases in between. Per germline, CDR1 SGHRS and CDR2 YFSETQ. The CDR3 consists of 15 residues. The chain couples TRBV5-1 to TRBJ1-1, with a possible D match to TRBD1 (5 bases). Sequenced sample: CD8+ T cells from PBMCs. The sequence derives from a human donor with multiple sclerosis. The CDR3 nucleotides read TGCGCCAGCAGCTTGGAGGACATGGGGAGCCGTGAAGCTTTCTTT. Protein product: CASSLEDMGSREAFF.